This T cell receptor (beta chain) was sequenced in a study of shared clonotypes between healthy human individuals. Study-level results: Larger richness was generally estimated for naive than memory subsets. Sharing across four donors was highest in naive CD4 (around 5%) and lowest in memory CD8 (around 0.4%).

Sorted-subset replicate PCR reactions contained roughly 200 ng DNA, corresponding to some 29,000 T cell genomes. Measured with immunoSEQ multiplex PCR; TCRdb has only the in-frame clones, and not every one. Here the sample spans 850,000 to 1,100,000 clones, approximately 77% being singletons. The CDR3 covers 16 residues. CDR1 SGHDN and CDR2 FVKESK come from the germline V gene. The V end was cut by 4 bases, the J end by 3 bases, with 19 bases between. Comment on this clone: Its antigen is currently unknown.

This chain connects TRBV14 to TRBJ2-7, with D perhaps matching TRBD2 (6 bases). Sequenced: memory CD4+ T cells from PBMCs. The subset was: CD45RA-negative fraction. The source of this sequence is a man younger than 35 in good health. Some clones in this sample may be carry-over from other donors' samples. CDR3 in amino acids: CASSPNGLPGIYEQYF. The CDR3 DNA follows: TGTGCCAGCAGCCCGAACGGACTACCAGGGATCTACGAGCAGTACTTC. Filled out from reference TRBV14 and TRBJ2-7, the complete variable domain reads EAGVTQFPSHSVIEKGQTVTLRCDPISGHDNLYWYRRVMGKEIKFLLHFVKESKQDESGMPNNRFLAERTGGTYSTLKVQPAELEDSGVYFCASSPNGLPGIYEQYFGPGTRLTVT.